This T cell receptor beta chain was found in a study of T cell clonotyping in hematopoietic cell transplantation. Remarks on this clone: The target antigen is unknown.

Recipient blood drawn about 28 days pretransplant and days 30, 100, 180 after. This CDR3 comprises 24 residues. Sequencing was performed with immunoSEQ multiplex PCR; in TCRdb, only in-frame clones are kept and a portion is missing. The sample yields 9,000 to 13,000 clones, around four fifths seen once. Study-level points and caveats: Cells were unsorted, so CD4 and CD8 contributions were not separated.

The chain has TRBV12-2 and TRBJ2-1; the D segment call TRBD2 is taken from the table without a DNA check. TRBV12-2 is termed a pseudogene. The specimen comprised PBMCs, sampled 30 days after allogeneic stem cell transplant. The TCR comes from a female patient in her forties who had an allogeneic stem cell transplant from a related donor, so T cells may come from the graft donor. Some clones in this sample may be carry-over from other donors' samples. The CDR3 DNA follows: TGTGCAAGTCGCTTAGATAGCGGGACCACCATTTTTGCCCTCGGGGTATACTTAGATAATGAGCAGTTCTTC. It codes for CASRLDSGTTIFALGVYLDNEQFF.